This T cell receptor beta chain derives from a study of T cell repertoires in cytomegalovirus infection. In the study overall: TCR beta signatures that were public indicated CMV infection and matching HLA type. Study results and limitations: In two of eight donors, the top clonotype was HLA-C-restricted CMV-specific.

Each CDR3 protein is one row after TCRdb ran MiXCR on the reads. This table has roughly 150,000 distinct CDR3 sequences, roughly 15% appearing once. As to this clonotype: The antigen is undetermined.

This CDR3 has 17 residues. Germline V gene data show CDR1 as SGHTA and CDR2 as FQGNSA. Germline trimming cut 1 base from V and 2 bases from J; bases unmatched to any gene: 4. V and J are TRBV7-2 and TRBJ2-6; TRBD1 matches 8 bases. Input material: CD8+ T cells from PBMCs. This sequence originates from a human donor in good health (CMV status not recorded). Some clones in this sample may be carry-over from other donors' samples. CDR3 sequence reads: CASSLEGRGPGANVLTF. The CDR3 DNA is TGTGCCAGCAGCTTAGAAGGCAGGGGGCCTGGGGCCAACGTCCTGACTTTC.